The next 3 T cell receptor beta chains were all read from a single sample in a study of PD-1 blockade in classical Hodgkin lymphoma. Measured with immunoSEQ multiplex PCR; TCRdb has only the in-frame clones, and not every one. The data contain tens of thousands of clones, around 80% of them singletons. As to time point: cycle 4 day 1 (C4D1), after less than seven weeks of nivolumab. There was relapse after autologous stem cell transplantation in every patient, and there was variation in brentuximab vedotin exposure. Researchers used magnetic negative selection to pull out pure CD4+ T cells from thawed PBMCs. The sequences come from CD4+ T cells from blood, collected before the fourth cycle of nivolumab. The receptor set was obtained from a human donor with classical Hodgkin lymphoma.

This CDR3 reads CASSFKGGDAYEQYF. CDR3 coding DNA: TGTGCCAGCAGTTTTAAAGGGGGGGATGCTTACGAGCAGTACTTC. The gene calls are TRBV7-9 and TRBJ2-7; a weak D match, TRBD2 (7 bases). The V gene lost 6 bases and the J gene lost 4 bases, with 19 bases spanning the gap. Looked up from germline, CDR1 is SEHNR and CDR2 is FQNEAQ (reference sequence). The CDR3 has 15 residues.

The V and J genes are TRBV27 and TRBJ2-1; D uncertain. Germline V CDR1 and CDR2: MNHEY, SMNVEV (reference sequence). Trimming took 4 bases from V and 9 from J, leaving 13 bases between them. The CDR3 has 13 amino acids. The CDR3 reads CASSSNTAGEQFF. The CDR3 region has the DNA TGTGCCAGCAGTTCCAATACCGCCGGTGAGCAGTTCTTC.

This chain connects TRBV20-1 to TRBJ2-1; TRBD2 agrees at 8 bases. This CDR3 is built from 11 residues. J gave up 8 bases and V 7 bases, and 4 bases lay outside the gene matches. CDR1 and CDR2 (germline): DFQATT, SNEGSKA (reference sequence). CDR3 protein: CSGTSIHEQFF. As DNA, the CDR3 is TGCAGTGGGACTAGCATCCATGAGCAGTTCTTC.